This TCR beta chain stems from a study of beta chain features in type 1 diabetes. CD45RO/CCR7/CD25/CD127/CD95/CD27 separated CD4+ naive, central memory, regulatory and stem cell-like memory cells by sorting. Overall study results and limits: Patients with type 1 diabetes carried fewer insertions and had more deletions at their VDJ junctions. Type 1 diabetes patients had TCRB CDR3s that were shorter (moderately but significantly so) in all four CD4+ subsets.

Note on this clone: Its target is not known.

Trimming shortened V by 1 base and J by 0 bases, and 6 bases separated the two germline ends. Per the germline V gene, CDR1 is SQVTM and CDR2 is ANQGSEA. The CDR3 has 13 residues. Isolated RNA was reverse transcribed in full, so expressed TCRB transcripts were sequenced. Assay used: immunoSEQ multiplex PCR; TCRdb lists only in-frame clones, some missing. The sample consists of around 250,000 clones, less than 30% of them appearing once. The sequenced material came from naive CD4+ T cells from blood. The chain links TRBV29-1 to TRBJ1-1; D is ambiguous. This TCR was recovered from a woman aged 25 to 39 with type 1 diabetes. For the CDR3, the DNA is TGCAGCGTTGAAGGAGCCGTGAACACTGAAGCTTTCTTT. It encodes CSVEGAVNTEAFF.